Below, 15 T cell receptor beta chains from the same sample are listed, as sequenced in a study of radiotherapy plus CTLA-4 blockade in lung cancer. TCRdb's copy holds only in-frame clones and misses some; the assay was immunoSEQ multiplex PCR. The sample comprises 89,000 or so clones, more than 75% of which are singletons, and under 4% rests with the top ten. Sequenced material: peripheral blood, taken from a patient treated with radiotherapy plus ipilimumab. Receptors were obtained from a human donor with non-small cell lung cancer who had a partial response to radiotherapy plus ipilimumab.

V and J are TRBV6-1 and TRBJ1-5; 9 positions match TRBD1. Germline loops: CDR1 MNHNS, CDR2 SASEGT. The CDR3 loop spans 15 amino acids. J was trimmed by 3 bases and V by 6 bases; bases with no gene match: 6. CDR3 sequence (DNA): TGTGCCAGCAGGGGGACAGGGTTTGTCAATCAGCCCCAGCATTTT. It encodes CASRGTGFVNQPQHF.

V and J are TRBV27 and TRBJ1-1; D remains ambiguous. The germline CDR1 and CDR2 sequences are MNHEY and SMNVEV (reference sequence). Trimming left V 1 base short and J 2 bases short, with 8 bases between. The CDR3 has 14 residues. The CDR3 reads CASSLLETNTEAFF. The DNA of the CDR3 is TGTGCCAGCAGTTTATTGGAGACCAACACTGAAGCTTTCTTT.

A few counts support this clone. This rearrangement joins TRBV4-2 to TRBJ2-1, with 7 bases aligning to TRBD1. The germline CDR1 and CDR2 sequences are LGHNA and YNFKEQ. CDR3 length equals 17 residues. J was trimmed by 0 bases and V by 4 bases; bases with no gene match: 9. The CDR3 DNA sequence: TGTGCCAGCAGCCGGGGGACAGAAGGGGACTCCTACAATGAGCAGTTCTTC. It translates to CASSRGTEGDSYNEQFF.

The V and J genes are TRBV28 and TRBJ1-2; no definite D call. CDR1 and CDR2 (germline): MDHEN, SYDVKM. CDR3 length equals 13 residues. V lost 9 bases to trimming and J lost 4 bases, with 15 bases between them. In DNA, the CDR3 is TGTGCCAGTGTAGCCACCGCGGGCTATGGCTACACCTTC. It specifies CASVATAGYGYTF.

The V and J genes are TRBV27 and TRBJ2-2; 9 nucleotides agree with TRBD2. The CDR3 extends over 14 amino acids. Germline lookup yields CDR1 MNHEY and CDR2 SMNVEV (reference sequence). The V segment lost 4 bases and the J segment 11 bases; nucleotides outside the gene matches: 8. CDR3 residues: CASSSRLGTSELFF. The CDR3 DNA reads TGTGCCAGCAGTTCCCGCCTCGGGACTAGCGAGCTGTTTTTT.

The CDR3 DNA sequence: TGTGCCAGCAGCGTAGGGATCACCGGGACAGCACTTAACTATGGCTACACCTTC. This translates into CASSVGITGTALNYGYTF. The J gene is TRBJ1-2, the V gene TRBV9, with 7 positions matching TRBD1. CDR1 SGDLS and CDR2 YYNGEE come from the germline V gene. The CDR3 sequence is 18 residues long. V lost 0 bases to trimming and J lost 1 base; unmatched junction nucleotides: 12.

The chain couples TRBV10-1 to TRBJ2-3; 9 nucleotides match TRBD1. This CDR3 is built from 14 residues. CDR1 is WNHNN, CDR2 SYGVQD, per germline (reference sequence). The V segment lost 5 bases and the J segment 6 bases; nucleotides outside the gene matches: 6. In nucleotides, the CDR3 is TGCGCCAGCAGTCCCGGACAGGGGTCGGATACGCAGTATTTT. Its translation is CASSPGQGSDTQYF.

This clone was observed a handful of times. V is TRBV7-3 and J is TRBJ2-1, with TRBD1 matching 10 bases. Germline CDR1 reads SGHTA; CDR2 reads FQGTGA. With 5 bases clipped from V and 7 bases from J, the junction kept 8 bases outside the gene matches. This CDR3 is built from 15 residues. The CDR3 protein is CASSASGTGANEQFF. For the CDR3, the DNA is TGTGCCAGCAGCGCCTCCGGGACAGGGGCGAATGAGCAGTTCTTC.

This chain uses TRBV15 with TRBJ1-4; TRBD1 matches 7 bases. V shed 1 base, J shed 8 bases, and the junction held 10 bases outside the gene matches. Germline lookup yields CDR1 LNHNV and CDR2 YYDKDF (reference sequence). CDR3 length: 16 residues. Here the CDR3 DNA reads TGTGCCACCAGCAGAGGAGAGACAGGGAATAACGAAAAACTGTTTTTT. Translated: CATSRGETGNNEKLFF. The whole variable domain, filled in from reference TRBV15 and TRBJ1-4, reads DAMVIQNPRYQVTQFGKPVTLSCSQTLNHNVMYWYQQKSSQAPKLLFHYYDKDFNNEADTPDNFQSRRPNTSFCFLDIRSPGLGDTAMYLCATSRGETGNNEKLFFGSGTQLSVL.

The J gene is TRBJ2-1, the V gene TRBV6-6; 9 nucleotides line up with TRBD1. Germline lookup yields CDR1 MNHNY and CDR2 SVGAGI (reference sequence). The CDR3 length is 15 residues. The V segment lost 5 bases and the J segment 9 bases; nucleotides outside the gene matches: 11. CDR3 amino acids: CASSEPGQGISEQFF. The CDR3, as DNA: TGTGCCAGCAGTGAGCCGGGACAGGGTATAAGTGAGCAGTTCTTC.

This chain links TRBV6-1 with TRBJ1-1; no clear D gene. Germline values: CDR1 MNHNS, CDR2 SASEGT. The V end lost 3 bases, the J end lost 7 bases, and 12 bases lay between the germline ends. CDR3 length: 13 amino acids. The CDR3 here is CASSDPERVEAFF. Here the CDR3 DNA reads TGTGCCAGCAGTGACCCCGAGAGGGTTGAAGCTTTCTTT.

The genes are TRBV2 and TRBJ2-5, with TRBD2 identical over 9 bases. The CDR3 has 15 residues. With V trimmed by 4 bases and J by 4 bases, 7 bases remained unmatched. The germline V gene encodes CDR1 SNHLY and CDR2 FYNNEI. The CDR3 DNA reads TGTGCCAGCAGTGGGGTAGCGGGAGTGAGAGAGACCCAGTACTTC. Its protein product is CASSGVAGVRETQYF.

This clone occurred once. The chain is built from TRBV28 and TRBJ2-7, with 8 bases fitting TRBD2. CDR1 MDHEN and CDR2 SYDVKM come from the germline V gene. V dropped 6 bases and J dropped 4; count of bases not matched to a gene: 8. This CDR3 has 14 residues. CDR3 nucleotide sequence: TGTGCCAGCAGGCCCGGGACTAGGATTTACGAGCAGTACTTC. This gives the protein CASRPGTRIYEQYF.

This rearrangement joins TRBV28 to TRBJ2-5, with TRBD2 as a possible D gene (6 bases). V lost 5 bases and J lost 4, with 14 bases in between. CDR3 length: 14 amino acids. CDR1 and CDR2 (germline): MDHEN, SYDVKM. The CDR3 here is CASSPQGGRETQYF. The CDR3 DNA is TGTGCCAGCAGTCCCCAAGGAGGGCGAGAGACCCAGTACTTC.

CDR3 sequence (DNA): TGTGCCAGCAGGGGGACAGGGGAGGCAGATACGCAGTATTTT. Translation gives CASRGTGEADTQYF. The chain is built from TRBV2 and TRBJ2-3, with TRBD1 matching over 10 bases. This CDR3 is built from 14 residues. The germline V gene has CDR1 SNHLY and CDR2 FYNNEI. Losses at the gene ends were 6 bases for V and 4 bases for J; bases not matched to a gene: 4.